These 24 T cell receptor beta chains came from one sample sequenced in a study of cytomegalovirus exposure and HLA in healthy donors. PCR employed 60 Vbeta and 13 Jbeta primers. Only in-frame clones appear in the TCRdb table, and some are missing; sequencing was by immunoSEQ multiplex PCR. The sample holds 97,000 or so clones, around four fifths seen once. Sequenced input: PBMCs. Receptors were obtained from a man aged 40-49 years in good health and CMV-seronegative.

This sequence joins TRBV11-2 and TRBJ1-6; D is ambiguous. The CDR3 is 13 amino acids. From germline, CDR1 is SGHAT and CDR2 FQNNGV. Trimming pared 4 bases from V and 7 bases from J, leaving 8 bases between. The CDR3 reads CASSSGNNSPLHF. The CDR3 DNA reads TGTGCCAGCAGCTCGGGGAACAATTCACCCCTCCACTTT.

This CDR3 is CASRTTNGELFF. The DNA for the CDR3 is TGTGCCAGCAGGACAACTAACGGGGAGCTGTTTTTT. This chain links TRBV18 with TRBJ2-2; D is possibly TRBD1 (5 bases). The CDR3 extends over 12 amino acids. The ends were cut back, 8 bases at V and 7 bases at J, with 11 bases in the middle. Germline-derived CDR1 and CDR2 are KGHSH and LQKENI.

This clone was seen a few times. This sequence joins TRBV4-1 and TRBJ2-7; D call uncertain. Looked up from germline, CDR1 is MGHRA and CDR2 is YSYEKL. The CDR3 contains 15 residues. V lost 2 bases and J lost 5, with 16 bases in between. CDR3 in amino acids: CASSQRWAQAHEQYF. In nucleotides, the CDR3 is TGCGCCAGCAGCCAAAGGTGGGCCCAGGCCCACGAGCAGTACTTC.

The CDR3 spells CASSFAAKETQYF. For the CDR3, the DNA is TGCGCCAGCAGCTTCGCGGCGAAAGAGACCCAGTACTTC. The chain combines TRBV5-1 with TRBJ2-5; no reliable D call. V dropped 2 bases and J dropped 3 bases, with 8 bases sitting between them. CDR1 and CDR2 (germline): SGHRS, YFSETQ. The CDR3 is 13 residues long.

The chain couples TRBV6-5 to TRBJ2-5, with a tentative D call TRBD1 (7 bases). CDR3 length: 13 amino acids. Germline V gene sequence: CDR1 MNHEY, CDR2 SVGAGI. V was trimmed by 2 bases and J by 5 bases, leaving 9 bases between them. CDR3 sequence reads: CASSYPGGETQYF. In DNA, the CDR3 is TGTGCCAGCAGTTACCCAGGGGGGGAGACCCAGTACTTC.

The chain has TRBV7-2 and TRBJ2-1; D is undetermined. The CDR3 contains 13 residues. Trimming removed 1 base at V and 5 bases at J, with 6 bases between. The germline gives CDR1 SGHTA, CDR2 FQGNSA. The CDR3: CASSLGRDNEQFF. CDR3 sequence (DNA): TGTGCCAGCAGCTTAGGACGGGACAATGAGCAGTTCTTC.

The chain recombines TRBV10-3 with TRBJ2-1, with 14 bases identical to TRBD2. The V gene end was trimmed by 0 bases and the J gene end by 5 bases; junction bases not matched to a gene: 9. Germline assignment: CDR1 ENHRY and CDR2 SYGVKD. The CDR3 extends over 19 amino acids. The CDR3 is CAISESTGGLAGGDNEQFF. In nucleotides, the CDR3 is TGTGCCATCAGTGAGTCGACGGGAGGACTAGCGGGGGGTGACAATGAGCAGTTCTTC.

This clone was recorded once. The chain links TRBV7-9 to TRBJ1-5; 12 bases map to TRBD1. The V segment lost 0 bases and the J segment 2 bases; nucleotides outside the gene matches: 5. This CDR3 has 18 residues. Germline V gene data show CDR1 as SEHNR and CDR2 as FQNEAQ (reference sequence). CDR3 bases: TGTGCCAGCAGCTTAGCTGGGACAGGGGGCAGGGGCAATCAGCCCCAGCATTTT. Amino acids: CASSLAGTGGRGNQPQHF.

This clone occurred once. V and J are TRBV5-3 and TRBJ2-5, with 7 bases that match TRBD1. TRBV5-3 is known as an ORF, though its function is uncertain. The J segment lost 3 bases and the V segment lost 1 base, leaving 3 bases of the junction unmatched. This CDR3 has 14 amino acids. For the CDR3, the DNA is TGTGCCAGAAGCTTGAGGCAGGGGGAAGAGACCCAGTACTTC. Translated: CARSLRQGEETQYF.

The chain's CDR3 is CASSPQAQGMNTEAFF. DNA for the CDR3: TGTGCCAGCAGCCCTCAGGCGCAGGGGATGAACACTGAAGCTTTCTTT. V usage is TRBV7-9 and J usage is TRBJ1-1; weak D call: TRBD1 (6 bases). The CDR3 covers 16 residues. V was clipped by 5 bases and J by 0 bases, with 16 bases between them. CDR1 SEHNR and CDR2 FQNEAQ come from the germline V gene (reference sequence). Complete variable domain (other parts from reference TRBV7-9 and TRBJ1-1): DTGVSQNPRHKITKRGQNVTFRCDPISEHNRLYWYRQTLGQGPEFLTYFQNEAQLEKSRLLSDRFSAERPKGSFSTLEIQRTEQGDSAMYLCASSPQAQGMNTEAFFGQGTRLTVV.

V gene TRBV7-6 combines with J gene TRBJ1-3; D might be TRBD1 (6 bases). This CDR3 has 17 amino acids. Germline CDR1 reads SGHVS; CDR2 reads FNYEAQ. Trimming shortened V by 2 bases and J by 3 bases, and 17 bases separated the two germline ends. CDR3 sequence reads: CASSLTLSGELGNTIYF. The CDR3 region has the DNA TGTGCCAGCAGCTTAACGTTATCAGGGGAGCTTGGAAACACCATATATTTT.

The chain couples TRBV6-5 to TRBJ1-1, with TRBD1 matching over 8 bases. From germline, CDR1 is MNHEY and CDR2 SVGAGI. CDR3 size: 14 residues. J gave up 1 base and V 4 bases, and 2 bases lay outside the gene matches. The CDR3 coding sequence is TGTGCCAGCAGTTCCGGGACAGGGAACACTGAAGCTTTCTTT. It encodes CASSSGTGNTEAFF.

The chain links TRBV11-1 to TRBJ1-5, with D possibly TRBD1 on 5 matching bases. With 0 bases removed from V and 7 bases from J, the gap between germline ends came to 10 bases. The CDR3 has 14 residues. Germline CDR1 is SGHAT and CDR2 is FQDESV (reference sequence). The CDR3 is CASSLANGGQPQHF. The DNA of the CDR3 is TGTGCCAGCAGCTTAGCTAATGGGGGGCAGCCCCAGCATTTT.

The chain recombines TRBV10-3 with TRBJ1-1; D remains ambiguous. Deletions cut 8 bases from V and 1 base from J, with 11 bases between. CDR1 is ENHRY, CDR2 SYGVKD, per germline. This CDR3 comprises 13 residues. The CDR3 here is CAIRGFGNTEAFF. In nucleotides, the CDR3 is TGTGCCATCCGAGGGTTTGGGAACACTGAAGCTTTCTTT.

The CDR3 loop is CASSLVGGYEQYF. The DNA for the CDR3 is TGTGCCAGCAGCTTAGTTGGCGGCTACGAGCAGTACTTC. The chain has TRBV13 and TRBJ2-7, with D unresolved. The CDR3 consists of 13 residues. The ends were cut back, 1 base at V and 3 bases at J, with 7 bases in the middle. Germline assignment: CDR1 PRHDT and CDR2 FYEKMQ (reference sequence).

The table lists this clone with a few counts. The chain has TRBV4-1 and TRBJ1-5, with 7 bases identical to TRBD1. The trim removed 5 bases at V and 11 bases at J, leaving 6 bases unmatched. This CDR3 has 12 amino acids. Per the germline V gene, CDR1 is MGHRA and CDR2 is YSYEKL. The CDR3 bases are TGCGCCAGCAGCGGGTTCGACAGGGCCCAGCATTTT. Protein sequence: CASSGFDRAQHF.

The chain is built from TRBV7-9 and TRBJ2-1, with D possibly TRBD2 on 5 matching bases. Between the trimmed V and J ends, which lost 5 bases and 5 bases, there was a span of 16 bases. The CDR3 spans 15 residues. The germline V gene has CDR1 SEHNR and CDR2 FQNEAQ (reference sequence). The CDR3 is CASSRTPSFDNEQFF. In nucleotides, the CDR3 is TGTGCCAGCAGCCGGACTCCGTCCTTCGACAATGAGCAGTTCTTC.

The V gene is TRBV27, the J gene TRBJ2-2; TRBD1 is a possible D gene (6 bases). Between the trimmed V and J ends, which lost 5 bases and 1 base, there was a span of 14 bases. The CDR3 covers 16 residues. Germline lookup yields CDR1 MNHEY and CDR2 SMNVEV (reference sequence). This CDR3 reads CASSPPQGWNTGELFF. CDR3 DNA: TGTGCCAGCAGTCCCCCACAGGGCTGGAACACCGGGGAGCTGTTTTTT.

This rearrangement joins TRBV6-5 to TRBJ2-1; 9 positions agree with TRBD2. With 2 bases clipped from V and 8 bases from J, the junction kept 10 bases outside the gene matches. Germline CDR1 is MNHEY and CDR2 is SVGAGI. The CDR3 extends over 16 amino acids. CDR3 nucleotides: TGTGCCAGCAGTTACGGGGCGGGGGGGCGTTTGGATGAGCAGTTCTTC. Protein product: CASSYGAGGRLDEQFF.

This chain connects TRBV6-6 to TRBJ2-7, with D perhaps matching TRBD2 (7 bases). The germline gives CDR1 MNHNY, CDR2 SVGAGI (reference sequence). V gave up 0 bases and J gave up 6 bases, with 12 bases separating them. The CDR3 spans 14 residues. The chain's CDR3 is CASSYSGGPGEQYF. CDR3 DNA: TGTGCCAGCAGTTACTCGGGGGGGCCGGGCGAGCAGTACTTC.

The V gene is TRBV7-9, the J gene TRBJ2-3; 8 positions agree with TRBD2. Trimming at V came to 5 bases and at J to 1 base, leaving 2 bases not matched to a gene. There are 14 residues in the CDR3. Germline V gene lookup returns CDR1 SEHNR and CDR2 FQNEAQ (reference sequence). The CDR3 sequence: CASSLSGGTDTQYF. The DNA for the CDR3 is TGTGCCAGCAGCCTTAGCGGGGGCACAGATACGCAGTATTTT.

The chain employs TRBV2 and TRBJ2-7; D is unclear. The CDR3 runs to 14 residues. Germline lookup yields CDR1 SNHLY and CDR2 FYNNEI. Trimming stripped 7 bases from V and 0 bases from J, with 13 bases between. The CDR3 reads CASKPQFSSYEQYF. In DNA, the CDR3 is TGTGCCAGCAAGCCACAGTTCAGCTCCTACGAGCAGTACTTC. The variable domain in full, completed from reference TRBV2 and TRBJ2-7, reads EPEVTQTPSHQVTQMGQEVILRCVPISNHLYFYWYRQILGQKVEFLVSFYNNEISEKSEIFDDQFSVERPDGSNFTLKIRSTKLEDSAMYFCASKPQFSSYEQYFGPGTRLTVT.

Written as DNA, the CDR3 is TGTGCCAGCAGCTTAATCTCGGTAGCCTTAGATACGCAGTATTTT. Protein sequence: CASSLISVALDTQYF. This rearrangement joins TRBV7-6 to TRBJ2-3; D unclear. The V gene lost 2 bases and the J gene lost 5 bases, with 14 bases spanning the gap. Germline CDR1 and CDR2: SGHVS and FNYEAQ. The CDR3 length is 15 residues.

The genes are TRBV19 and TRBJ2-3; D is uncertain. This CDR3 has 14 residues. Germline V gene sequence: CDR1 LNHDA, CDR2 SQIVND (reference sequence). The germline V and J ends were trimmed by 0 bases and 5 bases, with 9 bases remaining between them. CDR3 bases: TGTGCCAGTAGTATAGAGGCCTTTATAGATACGCAGTATTTT. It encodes CASSIEAFIDTQYF.